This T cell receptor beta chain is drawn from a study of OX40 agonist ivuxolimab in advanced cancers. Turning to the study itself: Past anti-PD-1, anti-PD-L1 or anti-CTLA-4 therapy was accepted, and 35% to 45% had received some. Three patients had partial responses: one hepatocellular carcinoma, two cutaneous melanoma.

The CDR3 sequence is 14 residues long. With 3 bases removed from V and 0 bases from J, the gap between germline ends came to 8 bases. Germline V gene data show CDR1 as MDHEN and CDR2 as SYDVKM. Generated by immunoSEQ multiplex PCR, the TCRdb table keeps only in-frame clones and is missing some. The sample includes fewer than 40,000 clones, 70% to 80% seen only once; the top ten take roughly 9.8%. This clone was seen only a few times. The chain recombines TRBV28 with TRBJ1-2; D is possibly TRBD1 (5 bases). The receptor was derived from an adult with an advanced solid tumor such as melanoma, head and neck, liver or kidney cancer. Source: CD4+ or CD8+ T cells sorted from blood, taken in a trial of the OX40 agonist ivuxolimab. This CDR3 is CASSFWGTNYGYTF. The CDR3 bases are TGTGCCAGCAGTTTTTGGGGGACTAACTATGGCTACACCTTC.